This TCR beta chain is drawn from a study of shared clonotypes between healthy human individuals. Regarding the study as a whole: Generally, naive subsets (rather than memory subsets) showed larger estimated richness. Non-shared clonotypes showed lower generation probabilities than clonotypes common to all four donors.

The length of the CDR3 is 16 residues. V trimming: 4 bases; J trimming: 6 bases; junction bases outside the gene matches: 10. The germline gives CDR1 SGHRS, CDR2 YFSETQ. Some clones are missing from TCRdb's copy, which holds only in-frame ones; the method was immunoSEQ multiplex PCR. The sample includes over a million clones, roughly 95% seen only once; the top ten take approximately 1.1%. Points on this clone: Its antigen is as yet unknown.

The chain combines TRBV5-1 with TRBJ2-2, with TRBD2 matching over 9 bases. The sequence was collected from a man under 40 in good health. The source material was naive CD4+ T cells sorted from blood. Subset specified: CD45RA+ positively selected. The CDR3 nucleotides read TGCGCCAGCAGCCTTAGGGTAGCGGGAGTCGCCGGGGAGCTGTTTTTT. It specifies CASSLRVAGVAGELFF.